This is a list of T cell receptor beta chains from one sample in a study of cytomegalovirus exposure and HLA in healthy donors. Profiling relied on immunoSEQ multiplex PCR, and the TCRdb table lists in-frame clones only, not all of them. Its table records about 79,000 clones. Sequenced: PBMCs. These receptors were taken from a man aged 30 to 39 in good health and CMV-seronegative. CDR3s include the opening cysteine and the closing phenylalanine or tryptophan. A D gene is named only where the DNA matches it firmly.

D,V,CDR3
.,TRBV11-3,CASSLAAGDYGYTF
TRBD2,TRBV5-4,CASSRGLAMPYF
TRBD2,TRBV19,CASSTQSGGYNEQFF
TRBD1,TRBV7-9,CASSGGQVAPLYQETQYF
TRBD1,TRBV7-9,CASSSYRTGQVDWQPQHF
.,TRBV20-1,CSADQANTIYF
TRBD1,TRBV6-1,CASSPNYRGETQYF
.,TRBV7-2,CASSLTGTPGGYTF
TRBD1,TRBV9,CASSVRGQETQYF
.,TRBV11-2,CASSLDTPLGGTQYF
TRBD1,TRBV7-9,CASSLRTGAYTEAFF
.,TRBV15,CATSRDRGISYGYTF
TRBD1,TRBV29-1,CSLGGTGGLGETQYF
.,TRBV30,CAWSVRFRGYTEAFF
.,TRBV9,CASSVIADGYGYTF
.,TRBV19,CASSIDLYREGTGELFF
.,TRBV4-3,CASSQDSLRSGMPYGYTF
.,TRBV19,CASSISDFYNEQFF
TRBD2,TRBV6-5,CASSRGSYEQYF
.,TRBV6-4,CASRDLQGYTEAFF
.,TRBV7-9,CASSHYEGTGDEQYF
.,TRBV9,CASSAARGWSTEAFF
.,TRBV6-5,CASSYSNPKGEETQYF
TRBD1,TRBV7-8,CASSWGTANYGYTF
TRBD2,TRBV4-3,CASSLHVGREYGDTQYF
.,TRBV5-1,CASSPESGNTIYF
.,TRBV5-6,CASSWRYEQFF
TRBD2,TRBV4-1,CASSQEFGSGRSRETQYF
.,TRBV10-3,CAITSGERPDTQYF
.,TRBV13,CASSLVRVYNEQFF
TRBD2,TRBV18,CASSLGTSGIETQYF
.,TRBV7-2,CASSRGLTETQYF
TRBD1,TRBV27,CASRPPDRVNTQYF
TRBD1,TRBV11-2,CASSLGGQGSYEQYF
TRBD1,TRBV18,CASSPGQGGREKLFF
.,TRBV5-1,CASSLAPGAGRYTQYF
TRBD1,TRBV29-1,CSVSGQAANTEAFF
.,TRBV19,CASSTERGGRSYNSPLHF
TRBD1,TRBV30,CAWNPGQGREAFF
.,TRBV7-6,CASSSRVYNEQFF
.,TRBV13,CASNYHGLGENEQYF
.,TRBV4-1,CASSPYPTGLAKNIQYF
TRBD1,TRBV18,CASSPAGGLDEKLFF
TRBD1,TRBV6-5,CASRVNRDRALEQYF
TRBD2,TRBV5-1,CASSSLAGAHNVLTF
.,TRBV27,CASKRHFDSNQPQHF
.,TRBV7-9,CASSLFGDMNTEAFF
.,TRBV4-2,CASSQEVGLRETQYF
TRBD1,TRBV30,CAWRDRGREKLFF
TRBD2,TRBV9,CASSSTTSGGIETQYF
.,TRBV2,CASTPGPSSYNEQFF
.,TRBV7-9,CASSLGLSSNYNEQFF
TRBD1,TRBV6-1,CASSEKGQNYGYTF
.,TRBV9,CASSVEGGDNSPLHF
TRBD1,TRBV4-1,CASSLVRTGLFPYNEQFF
.,TRBV18,CASSPAGGETQYF
TRBD2,TRBV7-2,CASSSHAGGLPSNEQFF